This paragraph covers one T cell receptor beta chain sequence. The antigen remains unidentified. Germline assignment: CDR1 LGHDT and CDR2 YNNKEL (reference sequence). Trimming at V came to 5 bases and at J to 6 bases, leaving 4 bases not matched to a gene. The CDR3 has 13 residues. These data belong to a study of identical twins. TCRdb analysed the 5' RACE reads with MiXCR anew, one entry per CDR3 protein. The sample carries about 470,000 distinct CDR3 sequences, 20% to 25% recorded once. Regarding the study as a whole: There was an excess of low generation probability in the out-of-frame alpha sequences that twins shared.

These same data were also listed under a study on T cells expressing NK-cell markers. From that paper: Specificity for HCMV among expanded NKG2C+ T cell clones was not established.

This receptor was obtained from a woman aged 18 to 35 in good health. The chain couples TRBV3-1 to TRBJ2-7, with TRBD2 matching over 10 bases. Sequencing was carried out using CD4+ T cells sorted from blood. The CDR3 sequence: CASSLAGGREQYF. The CDR3 DNA follows: TGTGCCAGCAGCTTAGCGGGGGGCCGCGAGCAGTACTTC.